This T cell receptor beta chain was identified in a study of ipilimumab plus nivolumab after autologous stem cell transplantation. CDR3 size: 15 residues. Germline assignment: CDR1 LNHDA and CDR2 SQIVND (reference sequence). Remarks on this clone: At one end, the junction sequence differs from germline, possibly due to a read error. Other DNA sequences of this sample code for an identical CDR3.

Starting 14 to 28 days after autologous transplant, ipilimumab 1 mg/kg was given. The table came from immunoSEQ multiplex PCR; TCRdb's copy has only in-frame clones and leaves some out. The table has roughly 86,000 clones, about 83% seen once. Sequencing was performed on PBMCs, taken in a trial of ipilimumab plus nivolumab as post-transplant consolidation. The chain recombines TRBV19 with TRBJ2-7; D unresolved. The source is a male donor with diffuse large B-cell lymphoma. The CDR3 region is CASSIGPSMAYEQYF. DNA for the CDR3: TGTGCCAGTAGCATAGGGCCATCCATGGCCTACGAGCAGTACTTC.